This TCR beta chain was captured by sequencing in a study of blood T cell repertoires in COVID-19. Study-level background: PBMCs, B-cell-depleted T cells, or T cells provided the cDNA or gDNA that made up the material.

Methods used by the authors: Amplification of reference gene primers was used by the study to estimate nucleated cell counts. Using immunoSEQ multiplex PCR, the repertoire was profiled, and TCRdb retains in-frame clones only, with some absent. V and J calls and clone size follow that table, whereas D and trimming were derived from the DNA. The sample records roughly 300,000 clones, 92% being singletons. The study recruited people aged roughly 18 to 95 years across approximately 25 US areas. Germline V gene sequence: CDR1 MNHEY, CDR2 SMNVEV (reference sequence). The length of the CDR3 is 16 residues. The V end lost 4 bases, the J end lost 7 bases, and 19 bases lay between the germline ends.

The chain has TRBV27 and TRBJ2-2, with D maybe TRBD1 (6 bases). This sequence originates from a woman under 40 who had recovered from COVID-19. Specimen: PBMCs or T cells enriched from blood (not recorded which). CDR3 loop: CASSSPGEPDGGELFF. CDR3 sequence (DNA): TGTGCCAGCAGTTCTCCAGGGGAACCCGATGGCGGGGAGCTGTTTTTT.